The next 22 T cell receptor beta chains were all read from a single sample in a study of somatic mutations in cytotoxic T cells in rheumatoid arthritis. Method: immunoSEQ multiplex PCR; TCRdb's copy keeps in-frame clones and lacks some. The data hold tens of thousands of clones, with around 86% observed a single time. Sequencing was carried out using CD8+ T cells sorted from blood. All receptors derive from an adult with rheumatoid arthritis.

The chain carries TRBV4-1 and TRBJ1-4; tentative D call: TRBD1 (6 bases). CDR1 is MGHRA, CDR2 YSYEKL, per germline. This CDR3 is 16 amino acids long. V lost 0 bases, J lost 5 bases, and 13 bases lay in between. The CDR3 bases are TGCGCCAGCAGCCAAGACGGACAGTTCGGAAATGAAAAACTGTTTTTT. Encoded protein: CASSQDGQFGNEKLFF.

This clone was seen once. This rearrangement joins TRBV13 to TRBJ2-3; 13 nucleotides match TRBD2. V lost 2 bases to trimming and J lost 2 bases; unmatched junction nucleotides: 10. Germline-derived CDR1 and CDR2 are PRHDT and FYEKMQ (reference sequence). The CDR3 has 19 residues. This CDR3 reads CASSLSNPGLAGATDTQYF. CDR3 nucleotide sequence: TGTGCCAGCAGCTTATCGAATCCCGGACTAGCGGGGGCCACAGATACGCAGTATTTT.

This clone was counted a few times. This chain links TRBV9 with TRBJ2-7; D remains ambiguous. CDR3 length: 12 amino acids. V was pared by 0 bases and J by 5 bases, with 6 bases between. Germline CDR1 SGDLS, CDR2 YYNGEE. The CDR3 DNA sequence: TGTGCCAGCAGCGTAGCTGACGACGAGCAGTACTTC. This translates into CASSVADDEQYF.

The CDR3 spells CASSLSLAGAYEQFF. Written as DNA, the CDR3 is TGTGCCAGCAGTTTGTCTCTAGCGGGAGCCTATGAGCAGTTCTTC. The rearrangement joins TRBV27 to TRBJ2-1; 10 bases line up with TRBD2. The germline CDR1 and CDR2 sequences are MNHEY and SMNVEV (reference sequence). Trimming at V came to 3 bases and at J to 8 bases, leaving 7 bases not matched to a gene. There are 15 residues in the CDR3.

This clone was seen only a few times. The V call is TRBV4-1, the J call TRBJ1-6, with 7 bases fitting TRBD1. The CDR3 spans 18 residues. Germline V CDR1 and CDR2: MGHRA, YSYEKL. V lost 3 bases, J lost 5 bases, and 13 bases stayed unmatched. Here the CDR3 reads CASSQVEVGTAHNSPLHF. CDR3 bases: TGCGCCAGCAGCCAGGTTGAGGTCGGGACAGCCCATAATTCACCCCTCCACTTT.

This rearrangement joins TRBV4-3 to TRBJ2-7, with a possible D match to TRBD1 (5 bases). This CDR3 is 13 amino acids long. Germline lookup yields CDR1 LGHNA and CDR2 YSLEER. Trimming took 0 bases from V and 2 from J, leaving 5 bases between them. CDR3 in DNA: TGCGCCAGCAGCCAAGAGACAGCCTACGAGCAGTACTTC. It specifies CASSQETAYEQYF.

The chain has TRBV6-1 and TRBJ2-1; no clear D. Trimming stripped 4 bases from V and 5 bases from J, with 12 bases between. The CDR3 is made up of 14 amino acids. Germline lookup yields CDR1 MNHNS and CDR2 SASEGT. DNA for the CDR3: TGTGCCAGCAGTGTCGTCACCGGTAACAATGAGCAGTTCTTC. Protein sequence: CASSVVTGNNEQFF.

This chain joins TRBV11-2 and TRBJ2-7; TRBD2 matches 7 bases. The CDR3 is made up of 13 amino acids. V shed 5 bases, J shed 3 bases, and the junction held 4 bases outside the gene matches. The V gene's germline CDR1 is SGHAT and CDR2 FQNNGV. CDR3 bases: TGTGCCAGCAGCAGTAGCGGGTACTACGAGCAGTACTTC. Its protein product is CASSSSGYYEQYF. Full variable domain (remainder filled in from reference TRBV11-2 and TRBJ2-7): EAGVAQSPRYKIIEKRQSVAFWCNPISGHATLYWYQQILGQGPKLLIQFQNNGVVDDSQLPKDRFSAERLKGVDSTLKIQPAKLEDSAVYLCASSSSGYYEQYFGPGTRLTVT.

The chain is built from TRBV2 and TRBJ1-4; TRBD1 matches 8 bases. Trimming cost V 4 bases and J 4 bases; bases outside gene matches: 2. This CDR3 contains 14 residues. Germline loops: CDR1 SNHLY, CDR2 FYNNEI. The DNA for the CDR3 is TGTGCCAGCAGTGGGGGACAGGATAATGAAAAACTGTTTTTT. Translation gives CASSGGQDNEKLFF.

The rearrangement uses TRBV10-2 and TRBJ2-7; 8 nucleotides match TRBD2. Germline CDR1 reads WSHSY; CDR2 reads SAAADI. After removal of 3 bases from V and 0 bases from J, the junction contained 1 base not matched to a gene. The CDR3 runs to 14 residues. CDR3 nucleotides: TGCGCCAGCAGTGATAGCGGGAACTCCTACGAGCAGTACTTC. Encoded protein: CASSDSGNSYEQYF.

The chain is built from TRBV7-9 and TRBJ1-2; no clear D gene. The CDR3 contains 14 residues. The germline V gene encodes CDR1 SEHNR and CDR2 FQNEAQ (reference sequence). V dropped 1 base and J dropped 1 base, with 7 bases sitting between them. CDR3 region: CASSLDGDNYGYTF. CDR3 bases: TGTGCCAGCAGCTTAGACGGGGATAACTATGGCTACACCTTC.

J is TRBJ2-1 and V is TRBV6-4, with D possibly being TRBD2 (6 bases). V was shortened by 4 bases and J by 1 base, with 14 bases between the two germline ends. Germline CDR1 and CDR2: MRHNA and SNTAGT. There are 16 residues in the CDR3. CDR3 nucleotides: TGTGCCAGCAGTGTAATTGCGGGGAGTTCCTACAATGAGCAGTTCTTC. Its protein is CASSVIAGSSYNEQFF.

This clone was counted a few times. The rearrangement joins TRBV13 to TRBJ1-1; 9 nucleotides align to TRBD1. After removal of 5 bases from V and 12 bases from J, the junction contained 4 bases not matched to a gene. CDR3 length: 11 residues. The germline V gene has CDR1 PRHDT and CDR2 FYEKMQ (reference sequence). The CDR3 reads CASSIQGASFF. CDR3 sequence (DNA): TGTGCCAGCAGCATACAGGGGGCTTCTTTCTTT.

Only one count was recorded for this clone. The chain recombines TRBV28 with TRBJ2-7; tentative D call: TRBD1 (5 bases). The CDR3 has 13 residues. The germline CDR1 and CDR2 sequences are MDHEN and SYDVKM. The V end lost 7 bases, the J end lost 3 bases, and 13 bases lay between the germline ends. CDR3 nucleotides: TGTGCCAGCACGAAGACAGAAGACTACGAGCAGTACTTC. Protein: CASTKTEDYEQYF.

CDR3 loop: CASSLGGLAGETQYF. The CDR3, as DNA: TGTGCCAGCAGCCTTGGCGGACTAGCGGGGGAGACCCAGTACTTC. The chain is built from TRBV7-9 and TRBJ2-5; 12 bases fit TRBD2. V lost 5 bases, J lost 5 bases, and 6 bases stayed unmatched. In germline, CDR1 is SEHNR, CDR2 FQNEAQ (reference sequence). The CDR3 is made up of 15 amino acids.

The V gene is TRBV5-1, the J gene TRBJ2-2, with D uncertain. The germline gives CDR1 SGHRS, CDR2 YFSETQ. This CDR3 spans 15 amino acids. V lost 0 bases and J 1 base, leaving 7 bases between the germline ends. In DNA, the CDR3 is TGCGCCAGCAGCTTGGGACTTTTGAACACCGGGGAGCTGTTTTTT. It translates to CASSLGLLNTGELFF.

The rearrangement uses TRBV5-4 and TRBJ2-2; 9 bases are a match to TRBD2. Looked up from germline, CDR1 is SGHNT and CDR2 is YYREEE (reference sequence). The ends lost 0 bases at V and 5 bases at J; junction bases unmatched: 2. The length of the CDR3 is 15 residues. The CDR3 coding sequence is TGTGCCAGCAGCTTGGTTAGCGGGAGAACCGGGGAGCTGTTTTTT. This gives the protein CASSLVSGRTGELFF. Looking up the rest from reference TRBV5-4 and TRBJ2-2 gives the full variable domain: ETGVTQSPTHLIKTRGQQVTLRCSSQSGHNTVSWYQQALGQGPQFIFQYYREEENGRGNFPPRFSGLQFPNYSSELNVNALELDDSALYLCASSLVSGRTGELFFGEGSRLTVL.

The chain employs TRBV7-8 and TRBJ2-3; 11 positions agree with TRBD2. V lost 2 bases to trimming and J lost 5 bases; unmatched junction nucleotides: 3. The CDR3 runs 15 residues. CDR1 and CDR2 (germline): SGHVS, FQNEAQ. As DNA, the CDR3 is TGTGCCAGCAGCTTAATAGCGGGGGGGCGAGATACGCAGTATTTT. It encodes CASSLIAGGRDTQYF. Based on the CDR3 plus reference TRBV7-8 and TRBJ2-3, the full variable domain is GAGVSQSPRYKVAKRGQDVALRCDPISGHVSLFWYQQALGQGPEFLTYFQNEAQLDKSGLPSDRFFAERPEGSVSTLKIQRTQQEDSAVYLCASSLIAGGRDTQYFGPGTRLTVL.

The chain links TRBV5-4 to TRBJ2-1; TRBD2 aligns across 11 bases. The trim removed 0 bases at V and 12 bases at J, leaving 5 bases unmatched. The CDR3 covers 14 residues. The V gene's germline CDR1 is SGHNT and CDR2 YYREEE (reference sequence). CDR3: CASSLVVAGGMQFF. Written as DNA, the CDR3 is TGTGCCAGCAGCTTGGTGGTAGCGGGGGGGATGCAGTTCTTC. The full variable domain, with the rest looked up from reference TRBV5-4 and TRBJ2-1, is ETGVTQSPTHLIKTRGQQVTLRCSSQSGHNTVSWYQQALGQGPQFIFQYYREEENGRGNFPPRFSGLQFPNYSSELNVNALELDDSALYLCASSLVVAGGMQFFGPGTRLTVL.

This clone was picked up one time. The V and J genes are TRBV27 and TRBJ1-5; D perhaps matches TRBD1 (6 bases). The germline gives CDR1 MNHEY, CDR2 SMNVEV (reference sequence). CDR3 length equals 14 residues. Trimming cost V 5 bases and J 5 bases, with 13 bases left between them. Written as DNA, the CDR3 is TGTGCCAGCAGTCTCAGGGGTTCGCATCAGCCCCAGCATTTT. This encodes CASSLRGSHQPQHF.

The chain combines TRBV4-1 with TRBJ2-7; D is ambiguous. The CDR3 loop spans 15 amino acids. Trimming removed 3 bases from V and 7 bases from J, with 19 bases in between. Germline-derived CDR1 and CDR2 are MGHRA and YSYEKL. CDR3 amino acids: CASSQIHPTPLEQYF. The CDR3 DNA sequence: TGCGCCAGCAGCCAGATACACCCCACACCTTTGGAGCAGTACTTC.

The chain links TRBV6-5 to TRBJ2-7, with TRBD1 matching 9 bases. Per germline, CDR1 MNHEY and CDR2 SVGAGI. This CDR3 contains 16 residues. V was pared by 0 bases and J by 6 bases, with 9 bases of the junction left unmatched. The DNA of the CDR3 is TGTGCCAGCAGTTACTCGGGCACAGGGGGCGCGAGCGAGCAGTACTTC. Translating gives CASSYSGTGGASEQYF.